A single T cell receptor (beta chain) is shown here with its context. As yet, its antigen is unknown. The CDR3 is made up of 13 amino acids. Germline V gives CDR1 MNHNS, CDR2 SASEGT. The data stem from a study of regulatory T cells. The PCR used 52 TRBV and 13 TRBJ primers. TCRdb's copy holds only in-frame clones and misses some; the assay was immunoSEQ multiplex PCR. The data contain some 23,000 clones, about 88% of them singletons. Study-wide points: Hydrophobic residues at CDR3 positions 6 and 7 were enriched in conventional CD4+ T cells of CD3G-deficient patients.

This sequence joins TRBV6-1 and TRBJ2-5; D not certain. With the DNA end fitting TRBJ2-7 better, the J assignment may be wrong. Sequences were obtained from conventional CD4+ T cells sorted from blood. The origin of this receptor is a child under 18 with CD3G deficiency. In DNA, the CDR3 is TGTGCCAGCAGCCCTGAGTGGGCCTACGAGCAGTACTTC. It specifies CASSPEWAYEQYF.